One T cell receptor beta chain is described in this entry. These data come from a study of blood T cell repertoires in COVID-19. Looking at the study overall: Whether acute or convalescent, the COVID-19 samples came from the United States, Italy and Spain. Sources were T cells, B-cell-depleted T cells, or PBMCs; the material itself was cDNA or gDNA.

Authors' analysis steps: Estimates of nucleated cell counts were drawn from the amplification of reference gene primers. The assay was immunoSEQ multiplex PCR, and TCRdb's table has in-frame clones only and misses some. V and J calls and clone size come straight from that table; D and trimming were deduced from the DNA. The sample contains around 210,000 clones, approximately 84% of which appear only once. Followed longitudinally, the Seattle patients had been enrolled during active infection. V lost 3 bases to trimming and J lost 2 bases, with 11 bases between them. The CDR3 runs to 15 residues. Germline CDR1 and CDR2: KGHDR and SFDVKD.

The J gene is TRBJ2-3, the V gene TRBV24-1; D is unresolved. Sequencing was done on a sample of peripheral blood. The receptor was derived from a woman older than 75 with COVID-19, enrolled during active disease. As DNA, the CDR3 is TGTGCCACCAGTGATCGGCAGACACCCACAGATACGCAGTATTTT. Protein product: CATSDRQTPTDTQYF.